This TCR beta chain was found in a study of beta chain features in type 1 diabetes. Study results and limitations: Fewer junction insertions and more nucleotide deletions appeared in type 1 diabetes patients. Small HLA sub-analyses could not settle whether HLA shapes TCRB rearrangement.

Sequenced material consisted of expressed TCRB transcripts (all of the isolated RNA was reverse transcribed). It was found that naive, central memory and regulatory T cell samples averaged approximately 3.6 million reads. The protocol was immunoSEQ multiplex PCR, while the TCRdb copy is restricted to in-frame clones and leaves out a portion. This sample carries hundreds of thousands of clones, approximately 28% of them seen once, and the ten largest clones take roughly 0.066%. Purity above 95% was achieved in all sorted populations. About this clone: The antigen is unknown.

The sample consisted of naive CD4+ T cells from blood. This TCR was recovered from a man aged 18 to 30 in good health.

Here the CDR3 reads CAWSSSSGGPNQPQHF. CDR3 sequence (DNA): TGTGCCTGGTCCTCCTCGTCAGGGGGACCCAATCAGCCCCAGCATTTT. The chain joins TRBV30 to TRBJ1-5; TRBD1 matches at 7 bases. V lost 5 bases to trimming and J lost 3 bases; unmatched junction nucleotides: 13. The CDR3 covers 16 residues. Per germline, CDR1 GTSNPN and CDR2 SVGIG (reference sequence).